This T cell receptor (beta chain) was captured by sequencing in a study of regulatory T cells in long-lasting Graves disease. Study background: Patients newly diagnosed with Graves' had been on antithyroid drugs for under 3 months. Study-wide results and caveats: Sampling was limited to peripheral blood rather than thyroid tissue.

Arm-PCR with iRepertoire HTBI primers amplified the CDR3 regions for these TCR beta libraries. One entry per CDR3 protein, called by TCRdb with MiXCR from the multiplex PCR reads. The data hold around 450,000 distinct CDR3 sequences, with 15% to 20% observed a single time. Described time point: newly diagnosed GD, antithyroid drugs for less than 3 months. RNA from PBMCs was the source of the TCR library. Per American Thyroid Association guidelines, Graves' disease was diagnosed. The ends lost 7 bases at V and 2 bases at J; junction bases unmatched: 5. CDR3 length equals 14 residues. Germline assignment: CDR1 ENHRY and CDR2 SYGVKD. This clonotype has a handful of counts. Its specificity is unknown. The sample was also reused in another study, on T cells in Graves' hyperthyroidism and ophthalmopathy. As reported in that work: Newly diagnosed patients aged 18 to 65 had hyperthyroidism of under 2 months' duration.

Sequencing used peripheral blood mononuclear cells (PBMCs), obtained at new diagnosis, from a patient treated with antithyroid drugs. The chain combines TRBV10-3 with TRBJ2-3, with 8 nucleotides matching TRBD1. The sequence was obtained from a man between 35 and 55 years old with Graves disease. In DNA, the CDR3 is TGTGCCATCAAAGGACAGGGTTTCACAGATACGCAGTATTTT. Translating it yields CAIKGQGFTDTQYF.